This record concerns one T cell receptor (beta chain) sequence. Its antigen is as yet unknown. A much larger clone lies one base from this, so it may be a read error. V gave up 5 bases and J gave up 1 base, with 12 bases separating them. Germline loops: CDR1 SGHDT, CDR2 YYEEEE. The CDR3 is 15 amino acids. From blood, about 220-500 ng of genomic DNA served as TRB template. TRB rearrangements were amplified by multiplex PCR with BIOMED2 TRB-A/B primers. One entry per CDR3 protein results from TCRdb running MiXCR on the multiplex PCR reads. The repertoire consists of over 7,000 distinct CDR3 sequences, with approximately 22% occurring once and the leading ten covering 3% to 4%. This sample is part of a study of T and B cells in COVID-19 patients. Study-wide context: Peripheral blood came from COVID-19 patients with active infection or after recovery. Comorbidities linked to unfavorable COVID-19 outcome were present in about 90% of the 20 active-infection patients.

Study-wide findings and caveats: There were 2,000 to 3,000 TCR clusters exclusive to the recovered cohort, around 32 with low generation probability.

This chain uses TRBV5-6 with TRBJ1-4; TRBD1 might be the D (5 bases). Sequencing was carried out using blood. The source of this sequence is a human donor who had recovered from COVID-19. Here the CDR3 reads CASRGARLTNEKLFF. The CDR3 DNA reads TGTGCCAGCAGAGGGGCAAGGTTAACTAATGAAAAACTGTTTTTT. Looking up the rest from reference TRBV5-6 and TRBJ1-4 gives the full variable domain: DAGVTQSPTHLIKTRGQQVTLRCSPKSGHDTVSWYQQALGQGPQFIFQYYEEEERQRGNFPDRFSGHQFPNYSSELNVNALLLGDSALYLCASRGARLTNEKLFFGSGTQLSVL.